This T cell receptor (beta chain) was retrieved from a study of T cell changes during pregnancy in multiple sclerosis. TCRdb's copy holds only in-frame clones and misses some; the assay was immunoSEQ multiplex PCR. The repertoire consists of tens of thousands of clones, with about 92% occurring once and the leading ten covering 3.3%. This CDR3 region has 17 residues. Germline V gives CDR1 LNHDA, CDR2 SQIVND (reference sequence). With V trimmed by 5 bases and J by 5 bases, 17 bases remained unmatched. The rearrangement links TRBV19 to TRBJ1-1; 7 bases are shared with TRBD1. The origin of this receptor is a female donor in good health, enrolled as a control in a pregnancy study. The specimen was peripheral blood, collected in the first trimester of pregnancy. The CDR3, as DNA: TGTGCCAGTAGTCCATCCCGCCACAGGGGCTTCTGGACTGAAGCTTTCTTT. This sequence encodes CASSPSRHRGFWTEAFF.